Following are 2 T cell receptor beta chains from one sample sequenced in a study of vaccination and CD4 T cells after COVID-19. These receptors' targets are unknown. Treatment specified: approximately nine-day PBMC culture with coronavirus spike peptide pools or control peptides (ViraFEST assay). Oncomine TCR Beta short-read sequencing was applied to DNA from cultured CD4+ T cells. Using its own MiXCR run on the PCR reads, TCRdb lists one record per CDR3 protein. Here the sample spans about 19,000 distinct CDR3 sequences, less than 60% being singletons. Sequenced here: CD4+ T cells from blood, cultured in vitro, sampled after SARS-CoV-2 vaccination. These receptors came from a human donor who had recovered from COVID-19.

V is TRBV24-1 and J is TRBJ2-5, with D maybe TRBD1 (5 bases). The germline V gene has CDR1 KGHDR and CDR2 SFDVKD. This CDR3 has 15 amino acids. The V end was cut by 3 bases, the J end by 3 bases, with 13 bases between. CDR3 in amino acids: CATSDVGSGKETQYF. The CDR3 bases are TGTGCCACCAGTGATGTGGGGTCAGGGAAAGAGACCCAGTACTTC.

The chain links TRBV28 to TRBJ1-6; tentatively, D is TRBD1 (5 bases). Germline CDR1 reads MDHEN; CDR2 reads SYDVKM. V was pared by 3 bases and J by 7 bases, with 10 bases between. The CDR3 consists of 14 residues. The CDR3 nucleotides read TGTGCCAGCAGTTTTAGGGGTGGAAATTCACCCCTCCACTTT. The encoded protein is CASSFRGGNSPLHF.